The 18 T cell receptor beta chains given below trace back to one sample, sequenced in a study of shared clonotypes between healthy human individuals. TCRdb's table, derived via immunoSEQ multiplex PCR, lists solely in-frame clones and lacks some. Of some 1.1 million clones in the sample, about 80% were seen once. The sequencing sample was made of memory CD4+ T cells from PBMCs. Sample subset: CD45RA-negative fraction. The receptors were sampled from a man in his late teens or twenties in good health. Some clones in this sample may be carry-over from other donors' samples.

This clone appeared once. The chain is built from TRBV25-1 and TRBJ2-1; D is perhaps TRBD1 (5 bases). The CDR3 runs to 16 residues. Germline CDR1 reads MGHDK; CDR2 reads SYGVNS. Deletions cut 6 bases from V and 2 bases from J, with 17 bases between. The CDR3 loop reads CASSPFSQGTYNEQFF. Here the CDR3 DNA reads TGTGCCAGCAGCCCCTTTTCTCAGGGAACCTACAATGAGCAGTTCTTC. The full variable domain, with the rest looked up from reference TRBV25-1 and TRBJ2-1, is EADIYQTPRYLVIGTGKKITLECSQTMGHDKMYWYQQDPGMELHLIHYSYGVNSTEKGDLSSESTVSRIRTEHFPLTLESARPSHTSQYLCASSPFSQGTYNEQFFGPGTRLTVL.

This clone was counted at least ten times. This chain links TRBV2 with TRBJ1-4; D unresolved. Germline-derived CDR1 and CDR2 are SNHLY and FYNNEI. Deletions cut 5 bases from V and 7 bases from J, with 14 bases between. CDR3 length: 14 residues. CDR3 region: CASSQRQTREKLFF. The CDR3, as DNA: TGTGCCAGCAGTCAACGACAAACTCGTGAAAAACTGTTTTTT.

This sequence joins TRBV4-2 and TRBJ2-1; D is ambiguous. CDR1 is LGHNA, CDR2 YNFKEQ, per germline. The CDR3 runs 13 residues. The V end was cut by 3 bases, the J end by 8 bases, with 11 bases between. The CDR3 DNA sequence: TGTGCCAGCAGCCAGCGGAGTGGGGATGAGCAGTTCTTC. It translates to CASSQRSGDEQFF.

The V gene is TRBV7-6, the J gene TRBJ1-2; TRBD1 is a possible D gene (5 bases). Germline-derived CDR1 and CDR2 are SGHVS and FNYEAQ. CDR3 length equals 20 residues. V lost 0 bases and J 2 bases, leaving 25 bases between the germline ends. As DNA, the CDR3 is TGTGCCAGCAGCTTAGCGCTCCGGGACCTCAGACATCGAGGCAACTATGGCTACACCTTC. Encoded protein: CASSLALRDLRHRGNYGYTF.

Of note for this clone: Other DNA sequences in this sample translate to the same CDR3. The CDR3 DNA follows: TGTGCCAGCAGCTTAACGTCTAGGACCGGGGAGCTGTTTTTT. Translation gives CASSLTSRTGELFF. The V call is TRBV7-3, the J call TRBJ2-2; D is unclear. Germline V gene sequence: CDR1 SGHTA, CDR2 FQGTGA. V gave up 0 bases and J gave up 5 bases, with 7 bases separating them. The CDR3 loop spans 14 amino acids.

This clone was seen a single time. The chain combines TRBV11-2 with TRBJ2-7, with 8 bases fitting TRBD2. The V gene end was trimmed by 2 bases and the J gene end by 2 bases; junction bases not matched to a gene: 14. Germline V gene data show CDR1 as SGHAT and CDR2 as FQNNGV. The CDR3 is 18 amino acids. Here the CDR3 reads CASSLRDALAGTPYEQYF. The CDR3 DNA is TGTGCCAGCAGCTTAAGGGATGCCCTAGCGGGTACTCCCTACGAGCAGTACTTC.

CDR3 sequence: CSVRAGTVRGYTF. In nucleotides, the CDR3 is TGCAGCGTTCGAGCCGGGACGGTGAGAGGCTACACCTTC. The genes are TRBV29-1 and TRBJ1-2, with D maybe TRBD1 (5 bases). This CDR3 is built from 13 residues. Germline CDR1 and CDR2: SQVTM and ANQGSEA. The V end was cut by 5 bases, the J end by 8 bases, with 18 bases between.

This chain links TRBV28 with TRBJ2-7; 7 bases align to TRBD1. The CDR3 extends over 14 amino acids. Germline V gene sequence: CDR1 MDHEN, CDR2 SYDVKM. Trimming removed 6 bases from V and 3 bases from J; junction bases left unmatched: 8. CDR3 nucleotide sequence: TGTGCCAGCAGCCGACCGGGACAGTTCTACGAGCAGTACTTC. This translates into CASSRPGQFYEQYF.

The CDR3 sequence: CASSQRGLTDGYTF. The CDR3 nucleotides are TGTGCCAGCAGTCAGAGGGGCTTGACGGATGGCTACACCTTC. The chain recombines TRBV6-5 with TRBJ1-2; TRBD1 is a possible D gene (5 bases). This CDR3 is built from 14 residues. The V gene's germline CDR1 is MNHEY and CDR2 SVGAGI. V was cut by 5 bases and J by 6 bases, with 16 bases left in between.

There are a few counts of this clone. The gene calls are TRBV11-2 and TRBJ2-2; the D gene is possibly TRBD2 (6 bases). The germline gives CDR1 SGHAT, CDR2 FQNNGV. V shed 1 base and J shed 4 bases, with 7 bases lying between them. This CDR3 has 14 residues. The CDR3 bases are TGTGCCAGCAGCTTAGCGGGGGTCACCGGGGAGCTGTTTTTT. It encodes CASSLAGVTGELFF.

The V gene is TRBV4-2, the J gene TRBJ2-2; D gene ambiguous. The V gene's germline CDR1 is LGHNA and CDR2 YNFKEQ. The germline V and J ends were trimmed by 1 base and 8 bases, with 5 bases remaining between them. This CDR3 region has 12 residues. Here the CDR3 DNA reads TGTGCCAGCAGCCAAGGCATGGGGGAGCTGTTTTTT. It translates to CASSQGMGELFF.

This clone was counted a single time. The chain combines TRBV15 with TRBJ1-4, with 10 bases matching TRBD1. The germline gives CDR1 LNHNV, CDR2 YYDKDF (reference sequence). The CDR3 contains 16 residues. V dropped 5 bases and J dropped 6; count of bases not matched to a gene: 9. The CDR3 sequence: CATSAGMGTGDEKLFF. The CDR3 DNA reads TGTGCCACCAGCGCTGGGATGGGGACAGGGGATGAAAAACTGTTTTTT.

This clone was observed at least ten times. This chain links TRBV7-3 with TRBJ2-2; 12 bases fit TRBD2. The germline CDR1 and CDR2 sequences are SGHTA and FQGTGA. There are 17 residues in the CDR3. The trim removed 5 bases at V and 4 bases at J, leaving 8 bases unmatched. The CDR3 loop is CASSLRPTSGSTGELFF. The DNA for the CDR3 is TGTGCCAGCAGCCTCCGCCCGACTAGCGGGAGCACCGGGGAGCTGTTTTTT.

In DNA, the CDR3 is TGCGCCAGCAGCCGCAGAACAGGGCTCATCACTGAAGCTTTCTTT. The encoded protein is CASSRRTGLITEAFF. The V and J genes are TRBV4-3 and TRBJ1-1; TRBD1 might be the D (6 bases). Between the trimmed V and J ends, which lost 4 bases and 4 bases, there was a span of 16 bases. Germline V gene sequence: CDR1 LGHNA, CDR2 YSLEER. The CDR3 totals 15 residues.

Points on this clone: This specimen includes other DNA sequences encoding the same CDR3. The V and J genes are TRBV28 and TRBJ2-1, with 9 bases that match TRBD2. Per germline, CDR1 MDHEN and CDR2 SYDVKM. V shed 5 bases, J shed 0 bases, and the junction held 2 bases outside the gene matches. There are 15 residues in the CDR3. The DNA for the CDR3 is TGTGCCAGCAGTCGAGCGGGGGGCTCCTACAATGAGCAGTTCTTC. It is translated as CASSRAGGSYNEQFF. Complete variable domain (other parts from reference TRBV28 and TRBJ2-1): DVKVTQSSRYLVKRTGEKVFLECVQDMDHENMFWYRQDPGLGLRLIYFSYDVKMKEKGDIPEGYSVSREKKERFSLILESASTNQTSMYLCASSRAGGSYNEQFFGPGTRLTVL.

This clone was seen once. The chain uses TRBV2 and TRBJ1-2; 10 nucleotides agree with TRBD1. Germline-derived CDR1 and CDR2 are SNHLY and FYNNEI. V lost 6 bases, J lost 7 bases, and 2 bases stayed unmatched. The CDR3 loop spans 12 amino acids. CDR3 in DNA: TGTGCCAGCAGGGGACAGGGGTTTGGCTACACCTTC. Translation: CASRGQGFGYTF.

This chain links TRBV19 with TRBJ1-5; D not certain. CDR1 LNHDA and CDR2 SQIVND come from the germline V gene (reference sequence). The CDR3 length is 15 residues. Trimming cost V 7 bases and J 3 bases, with 16 bases left between them. CDR3 loop: CASKSGPNTNQPQHF. CDR3 bases: TGTGCCAGTAAATCCGGACCGAATACCAATCAGCCCCAGCATTTT.

J is TRBJ1-2 and V is TRBV27, with 8 bases identical to TRBD1. CDR3 size: 15 residues. Germline CDR1 is MNHEY and CDR2 is SMNVEV (reference sequence). V lost 6 bases, J lost 4 bases, and 10 bases stayed unmatched. The CDR3 coding sequence is TGTGCCAGCAGGGATACAGGGGGAAAAGGCTATGGCTACACCTTC. This gives the protein CASRDTGGKGYGYTF.